This T cell receptor (beta chain) derives from a study of blood T cell repertoires in COVID-19. Study information: Collection of acute and convalescent COVID-19 samples took place in the United States, Italy and Spain. Sources were T cells, B-cell-depleted T cells, or PBMCs; the material itself was cDNA or gDNA.

Data came from immunoSEQ multiplex PCR; TCRdb stores just in-frame clones and leaves some out. The sample comprises approximately 250,000 clones, about 87% of which are singletons, and 2% to 2.5% rests with the top ten. Participants were aged about 18 to 89 years from some 24 US areas. Which cohort a participant joined came from the clinical history participants gave. There are 14 residues in the CDR3. The V gene lost 2 bases and the J gene lost 5 bases, with 12 bases spanning the gap. CDR1 is MNHEY and CDR2 is SMNVEV in the germline V gene (reference sequence). This TCR was recovered from a middle-aged woman with acute COVID-19. The rearrangement links TRBV27 to TRBJ1-1; D unresolved. The sequenced material came from PBMCs or T cells enriched from blood (not recorded which). CDR3 nucleotide sequence: TGTGCCAGCAGTTTACAGGATGGGTTTACTGAAGCTTTCTTT. Its protein product is CASSLQDGFTEAFF.